This T cell receptor (beta chain) was found in a study of blood T cell repertoires in COVID-19. The CDR3 is made up of 18 amino acids. V shed 4 bases, J shed 0 bases, and the junction held 8 bases outside the gene matches. Germline V CDR1 and CDR2: LGHDT, YNNKEL (reference sequence). Generated by immunoSEQ multiplex PCR, the TCRdb table keeps only in-frame clones and is missing some. This sample has some 320,000 clones, with around 87% found just once. Sequencing was done on a sample of peripheral blood. This receptor was taken from a woman aged 45 to 65 who had recovered from COVID-19. The chain couples TRBV3-1 (or the pseudogene TRBV3-2) to TRBJ2-3; 12 bases agree with TRBD2. The CDR3 DNA is TGTGCCAGCAGCCTATCTAGCGGGAGGGCAGGGAGCACAGATACGCAGTATTTT. Translating it yields CASSLSSGRAGSTDTQYF.